This T cell receptor beta chain appears in the sequencing data of a study of T-cell memory formation after mild COVID-19. The junction had 10 bases not matched to a gene; V was cut back by 0 bases and J by 5 bases. The CDR3 spans 17 residues. CDR1 SGHDT and CDR2 YYEEEE come from the germline V gene. TCR alpha and TCR beta cDNA libraries with sample barcodes and UMIs came from 5'RACE using constant-segment primers. TCRdb re-analysed the 5' RACE reads in MiXCR, keeping a single row per CDR3 protein. The sample shows about half a million distinct CDR3 sequences, 15% to 20% of them seen only once. This clonotype was observed many times.

Sequencing input: PBMCs or a T cell subset sorted from them (not recorded which). The J gene is TRBJ2-5, the V gene TRBV5-6; TRBD1 matches at 10 bases. The origin of this receptor is an adult woman who had mild COVID-19 (a few samples of this study predate the infection). Cell type and time point are not known. The CDR3 nucleotides are TGTGCCAGCAGCTTGGGATGGGACGACAGGGGGCACGAGACCCAGTACTTC. Its translation is CASSLGWDDRGHETQYF.